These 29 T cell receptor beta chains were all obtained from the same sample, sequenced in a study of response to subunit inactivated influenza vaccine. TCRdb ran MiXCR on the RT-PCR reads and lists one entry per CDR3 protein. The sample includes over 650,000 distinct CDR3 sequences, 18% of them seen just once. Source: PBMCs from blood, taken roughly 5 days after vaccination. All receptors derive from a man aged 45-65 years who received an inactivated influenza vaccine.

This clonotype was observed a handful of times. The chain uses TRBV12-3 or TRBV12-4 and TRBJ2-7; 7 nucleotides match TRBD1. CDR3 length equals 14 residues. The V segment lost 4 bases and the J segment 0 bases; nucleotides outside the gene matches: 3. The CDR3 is CASSWSGGSYEQYF. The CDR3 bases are TGTGCCAGCAGTTGGTCAGGGGGCTCCTACGAGCAGTACTTC.

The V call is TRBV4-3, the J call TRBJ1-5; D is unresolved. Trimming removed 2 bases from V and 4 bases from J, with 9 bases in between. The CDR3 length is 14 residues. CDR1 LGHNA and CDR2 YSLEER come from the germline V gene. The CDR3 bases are TGCGCCAGCAGCCAAATGTCGGGGAATCAGCCCCAGCATTTT. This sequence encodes CASSQMSGNQPQHF.

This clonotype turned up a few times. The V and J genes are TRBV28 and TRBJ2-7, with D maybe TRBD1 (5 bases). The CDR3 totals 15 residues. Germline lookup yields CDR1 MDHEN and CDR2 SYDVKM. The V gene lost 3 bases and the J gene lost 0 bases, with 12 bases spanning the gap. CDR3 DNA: TGTGCCAGCAGTTTGTTAGACAGTAGCTCCTACGAGCAGTACTTC. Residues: CASSLLDSSSYEQYF. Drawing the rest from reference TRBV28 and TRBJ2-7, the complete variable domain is DVKVTQSSRYLVKRTGEKVFLECVQDMDHENMFWYRQDPGLGLRLIYFSYDVKMKEKGDIPEGYSVSREKKERFSLILESASTNQTSMYLCASSLLDSSSYEQYFGPGTRLTVT.

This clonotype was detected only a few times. The chain's CDR3 is CASSQFERGGDNEKLFF. The CDR3 DNA reads TGCGCCAGCAGCCAATTTGAACGCGGGGGCGATAATGAAAAACTGTTTTTT. The chain employs TRBV4-3 and TRBJ1-4; D is perhaps TRBD1 (6 bases). Germline CDR1 LGHNA, CDR2 YSLEER. The CDR3 totals 17 residues. V was clipped by 2 bases and J by 4 bases, with 17 bases between them.

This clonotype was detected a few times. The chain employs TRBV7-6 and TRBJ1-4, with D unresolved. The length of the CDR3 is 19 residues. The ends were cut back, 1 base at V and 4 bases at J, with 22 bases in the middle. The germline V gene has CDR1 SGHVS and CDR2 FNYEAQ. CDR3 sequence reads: CASSLGVYRIEGFNEKLFF. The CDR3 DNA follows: TGTGCCAGCAGCTTAGGTGTTTATCGTATAGAGGGCTTTAATGAAAAACTGTTTTTT.

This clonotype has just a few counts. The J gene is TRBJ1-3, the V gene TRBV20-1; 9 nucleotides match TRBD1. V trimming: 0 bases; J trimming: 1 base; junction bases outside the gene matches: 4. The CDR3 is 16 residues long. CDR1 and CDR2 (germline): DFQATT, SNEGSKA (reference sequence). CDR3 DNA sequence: TGCAGTGCTAGAGATGGGACAGGGCTTTCTGGAAACACCATATATTTT. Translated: CSARDGTGLSGNTIYF.

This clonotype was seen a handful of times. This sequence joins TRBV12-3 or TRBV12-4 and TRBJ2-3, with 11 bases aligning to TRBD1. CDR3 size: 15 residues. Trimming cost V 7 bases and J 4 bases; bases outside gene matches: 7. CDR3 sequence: CASTLGQGAPDTQYF. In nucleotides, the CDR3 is TGTGCCAGCACCCTAGGACAGGGGGCGCCAGATACGCAGTATTTT.

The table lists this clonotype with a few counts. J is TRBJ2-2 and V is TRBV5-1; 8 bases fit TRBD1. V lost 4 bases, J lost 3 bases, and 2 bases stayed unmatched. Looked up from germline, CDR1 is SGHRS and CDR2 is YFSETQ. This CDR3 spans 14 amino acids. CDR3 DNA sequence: TGCGCCAGCAGCCCGGGACAGGACACCGGGGAGCTGTTTTTT. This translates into CASSPGQDTGELFF.

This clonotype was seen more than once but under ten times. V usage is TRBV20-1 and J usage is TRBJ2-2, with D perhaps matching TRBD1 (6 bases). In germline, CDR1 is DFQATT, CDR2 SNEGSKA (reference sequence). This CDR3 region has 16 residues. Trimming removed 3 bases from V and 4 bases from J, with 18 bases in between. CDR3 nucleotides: TGCAGTGCTAGTTCGCCAGGGGCTTGGGTCACCGGGGAGCTGTTTTTT. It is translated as CSASSPGAWVTGELFF.

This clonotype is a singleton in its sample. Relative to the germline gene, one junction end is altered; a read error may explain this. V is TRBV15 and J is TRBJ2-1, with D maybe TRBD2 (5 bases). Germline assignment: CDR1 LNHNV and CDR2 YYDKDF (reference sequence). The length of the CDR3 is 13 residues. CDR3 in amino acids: CASSRDRRNEQFF. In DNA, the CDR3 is TGTGCCAGCAGCAGAGATAGGAGGAATGAGCAGTTCTTC.

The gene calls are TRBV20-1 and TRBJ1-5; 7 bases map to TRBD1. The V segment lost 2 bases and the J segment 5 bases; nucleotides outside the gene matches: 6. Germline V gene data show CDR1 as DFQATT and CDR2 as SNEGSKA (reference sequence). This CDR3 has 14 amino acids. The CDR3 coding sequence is TGCAGTGCTAGAACTAAGGGACAGCATCAGCCCCAGCATTTT. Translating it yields CSARTKGQHQPQHF.

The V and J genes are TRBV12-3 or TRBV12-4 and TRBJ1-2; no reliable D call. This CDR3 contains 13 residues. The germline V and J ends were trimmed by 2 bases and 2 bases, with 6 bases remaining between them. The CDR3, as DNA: TGTGCCAGCAGTTTACCACTGAACTATGGCTACACCTTC. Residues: CASSLPLNYGYTF.

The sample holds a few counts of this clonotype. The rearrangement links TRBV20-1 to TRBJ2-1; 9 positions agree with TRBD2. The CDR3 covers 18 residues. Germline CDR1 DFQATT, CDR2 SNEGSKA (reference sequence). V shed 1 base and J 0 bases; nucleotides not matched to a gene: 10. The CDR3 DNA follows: TGCAGTGCTAGAGGCAAAGCGGGGGGTCCTAGCTCCTACAATGAGCAGTTCTTC. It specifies CSARGKAGGPSSYNEQFF.

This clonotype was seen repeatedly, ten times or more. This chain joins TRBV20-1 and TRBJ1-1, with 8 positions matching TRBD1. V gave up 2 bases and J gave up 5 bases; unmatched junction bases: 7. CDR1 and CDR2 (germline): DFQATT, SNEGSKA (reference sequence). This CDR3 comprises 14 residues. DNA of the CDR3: TGCAGTGCTAGAAGATCGACAGGGGCGACTGAAGCTTTCTTT. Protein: CSARRSTGATEAFF.

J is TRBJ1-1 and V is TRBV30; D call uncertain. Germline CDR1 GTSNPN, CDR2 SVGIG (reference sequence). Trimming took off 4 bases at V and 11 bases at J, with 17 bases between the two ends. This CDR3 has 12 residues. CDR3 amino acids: CAWNGPSMVAFF. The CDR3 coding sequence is TGTGCCTGGAATGGCCCGTCGATGGTGGCTTTCTTT. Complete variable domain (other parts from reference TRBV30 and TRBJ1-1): SQTIHQWPATLVQPVGSPLSLECTVEGTSNPNLYWYRQAAGRGLQLLFYSVGIGQISSEVPQNLSASRPQDRQFILSSKKLLLSDSGFYLCAWNGPSMVAFFGQGTRLTVV.

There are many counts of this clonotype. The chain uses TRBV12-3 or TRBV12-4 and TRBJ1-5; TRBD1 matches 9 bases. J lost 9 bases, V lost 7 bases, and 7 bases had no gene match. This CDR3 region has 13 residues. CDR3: CASTPGQGSPQHF. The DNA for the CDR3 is TGTGCCAGCACCCCGGGACAGGGTTCGCCCCAGCATTTT.

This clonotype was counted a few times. CDR3 DNA: TGTGCCAGCAGCGTAGGAATGACTAGCGGGAGAACAGATACGCAGTATTTT. Its translation: CASSVGMTSGRTDTQYF. This sequence joins TRBV9 and TRBJ2-3; TRBD2 matches 12 bases. CDR3 length: 17 amino acids. Looked up from germline, CDR1 is SGDLS and CDR2 is YYNGEE. J lost 3 bases, V lost 0 bases, and 5 bases had no gene match.

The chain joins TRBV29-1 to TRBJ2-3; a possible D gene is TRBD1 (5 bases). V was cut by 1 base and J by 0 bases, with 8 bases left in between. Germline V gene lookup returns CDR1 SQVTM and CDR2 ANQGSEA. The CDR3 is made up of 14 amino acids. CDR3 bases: TGCAGCGTTGAAGGGGGCTCGAGCACAGATACGCAGTATTTT. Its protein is CSVEGGSSTDTQYF.

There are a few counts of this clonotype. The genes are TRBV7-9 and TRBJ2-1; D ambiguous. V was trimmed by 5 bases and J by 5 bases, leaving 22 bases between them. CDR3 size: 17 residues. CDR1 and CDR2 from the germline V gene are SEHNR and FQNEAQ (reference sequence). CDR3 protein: CASSLRRYPPANNEQFF. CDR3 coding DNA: TGTGCCAGCAGCCTAAGGCGGTATCCACCAGCAAACAATGAGCAGTTCTTC.

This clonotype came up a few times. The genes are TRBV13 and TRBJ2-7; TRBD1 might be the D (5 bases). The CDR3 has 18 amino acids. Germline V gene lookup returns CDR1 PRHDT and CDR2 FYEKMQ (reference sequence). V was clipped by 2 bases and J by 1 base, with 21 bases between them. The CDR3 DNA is TGTGCCAGCAGCTTAAAGACGGCCGAAAGGGGAAATTCCTACGAGCAGTACTTC. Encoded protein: CASSLKTAERGNSYEQYF.

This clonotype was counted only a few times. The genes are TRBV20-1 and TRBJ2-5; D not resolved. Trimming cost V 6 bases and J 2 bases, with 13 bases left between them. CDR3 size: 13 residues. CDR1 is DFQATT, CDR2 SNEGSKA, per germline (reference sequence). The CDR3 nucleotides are TGCAGTGCCCCCCGGTTTTCTCAAGAGACCCAGTACTTC. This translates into CSAPRFSQETQYF.

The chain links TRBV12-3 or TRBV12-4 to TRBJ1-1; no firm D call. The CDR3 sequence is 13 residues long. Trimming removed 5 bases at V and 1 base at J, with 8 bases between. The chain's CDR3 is CASSRRPNTEAFF. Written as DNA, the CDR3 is TGTGCCAGCAGTAGAAGACCGAACACTGAAGCTTTCTTT.

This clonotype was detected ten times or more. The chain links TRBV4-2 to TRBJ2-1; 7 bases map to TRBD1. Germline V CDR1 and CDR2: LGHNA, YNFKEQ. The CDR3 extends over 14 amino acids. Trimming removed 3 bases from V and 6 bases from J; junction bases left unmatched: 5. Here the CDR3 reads CASSQKDRANEQFF. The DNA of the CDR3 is TGTGCCAGCAGCCAGAAAGACAGGGCCAATGAGCAGTTCTTC.

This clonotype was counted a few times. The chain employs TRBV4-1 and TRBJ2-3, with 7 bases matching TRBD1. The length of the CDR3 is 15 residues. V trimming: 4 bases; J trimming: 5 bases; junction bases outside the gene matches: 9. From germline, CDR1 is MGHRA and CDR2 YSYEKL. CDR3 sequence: CASSLQTGPKDTQYF. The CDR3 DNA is TGCGCCAGCAGCCTTCAGACAGGGCCGAAAGATACGCAGTATTTT.

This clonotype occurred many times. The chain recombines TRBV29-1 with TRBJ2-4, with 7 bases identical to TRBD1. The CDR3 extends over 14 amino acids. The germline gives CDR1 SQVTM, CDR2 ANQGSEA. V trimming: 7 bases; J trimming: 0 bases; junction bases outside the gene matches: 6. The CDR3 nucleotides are TGCAGCGCAAGTCAGGGGGTAGCCAAAAACATTCAGTACTTC. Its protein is CSASQGVAKNIQYF.

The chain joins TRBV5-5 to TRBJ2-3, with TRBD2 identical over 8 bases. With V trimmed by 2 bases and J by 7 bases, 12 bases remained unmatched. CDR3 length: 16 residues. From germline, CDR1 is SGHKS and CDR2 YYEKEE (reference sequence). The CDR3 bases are TGTGCCAGCAGCTTAGTCTCAGCGGGAGCCACGCATACGCAGTATTTT. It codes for CASSLVSAGATHTQYF.

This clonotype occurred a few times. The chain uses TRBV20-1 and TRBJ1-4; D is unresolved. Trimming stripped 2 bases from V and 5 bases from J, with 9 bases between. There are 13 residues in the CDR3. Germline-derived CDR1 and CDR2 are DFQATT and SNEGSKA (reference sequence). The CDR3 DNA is TGCAGTGCTAGACAACCGGGAAATGAAAAACTGTTTTTT. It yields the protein CSARQPGNEKLFF.

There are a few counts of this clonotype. The CDR3 loop reads CASSLSGGGSNTQYF. CDR3 bases: TGTGCCAGCAGTTTGTCCGGGGGGGGAAGTAATACGCAGTATTTT. The chain combines TRBV27 with TRBJ2-3, with 8 bases aligning to TRBD2. There are 15 residues in the CDR3. The germline CDR1 and CDR2 sequences are MNHEY and SMNVEV (reference sequence). With 3 bases clipped from V and 7 bases from J, the junction kept 9 bases outside the gene matches.

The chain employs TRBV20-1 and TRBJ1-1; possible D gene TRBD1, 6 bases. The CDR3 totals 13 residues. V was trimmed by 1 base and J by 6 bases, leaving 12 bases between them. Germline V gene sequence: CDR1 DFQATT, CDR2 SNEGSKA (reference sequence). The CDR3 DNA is TGCAGTGCTAGAGGGGGGCGGAGGTCTGAAGCTTTCTTT. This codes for CSARGGRRSEAFF.